The clone carrying this T cell receptor beta chain was counted at least ten times. Researchers prepared the TCRbeta library using unique molecular identifiers, the study reports. Via MiXCR, TCRdb re-called the PCR reads, giving one row per CDR3 protein. The sample shows roughly 590,000 distinct CDR3 sequences, roughly 17% of them seen only once. The data were taken from a study of T-cell reconstitution after alpha-beta-depleted transplantation in children. CDR1 and CDR2 from the germline V gene are MNHEY and SVGAGI. This CDR3 has 16 residues. The V end was cut by 6 bases, the J end by 0 bases, with 12 bases between.

This chain uses TRBV6-5 with TRBJ2-6; no reliable D call. The material was PBMCs from the stem cell graft donor, obtained from the stem cell graft. The sequence derives from a human donor who donated a stem cell graft to a child with acute myeloid leukemia. CDR3 nucleotides: TGTGCCAGCAGCCGATCTATATCCTCTGGGGCCAACGTCCTGACTTTC. Its translation: CASSRSISSGANVLTF.